One and the same sample provided the 28 T cell receptor beta chains below, sequenced in a study of Ad26.COV2.S vaccination and SARS-CoV-2 variants. Treatment reported: about 20 received Ad26.COV2.S at low or high dose, single or two shots; five or six received placebo; per-sample allocation not given. Sample collection was performed on day 63 after the first vaccine or placebo injection. Only in-frame clones appear in the TCRdb table, and some are missing; sequencing was by immunoSEQ multiplex PCR. The sample has about 350,000 clones, approximately 81% seen once. The material was peripheral blood, obtained in a trial of Ad26.COV2.S vaccine versus placebo. These receptors came from a person between 18 and 59 years old who received the Ad26.COV2.S COVID-19 vaccine or a placebo.

A word on this clone: A much larger clone lies a single base off, so this may be a read error. This sample includes further DNA sequences coding for the same CDR3. V usage is TRBV12-3 or TRBV12-4 and J usage is TRBJ2-5; D uncertain. CDR3 size: 11 residues. With 2 bases removed from V and 4 bases from J, the gap between germline ends came to 2 bases. CDR3 residues: CASSLRETQYF. As DNA, the CDR3 is TGTGCCAGCAGTTTACGAGAGACCCAGTACTTC.

The CDR3 protein is CATSRGTQSKETQYF. Written as DNA, the CDR3 is TGTGCCACCAGCAGAGGGACCCAGAGCAAAGAGACCCAGTACTTC. This sequence joins TRBV15 and TRBJ2-5, with D unresolved. The germline V gene has CDR1 LNHNV and CDR2 YYDKDF (reference sequence). The CDR3 is 15 amino acids. V shed 1 base and J shed 3 bases, with 12 bases lying between them.

As regards this clone: Other DNA sequences from this sample encode an identical CDR3 as well. The V gene is TRBV5-1, the J gene TRBJ2-5; D might be TRBD2 (5 bases). Trimming shortened V by 0 bases and J by 5 bases, and 8 bases separated the two germline ends. This CDR3 comprises 13 residues. Germline CDR1 is SGHRS and CDR2 is YFSETQ. This CDR3 is CASSLAGGETQYF. The CDR3, as DNA: TGCGCCAGCAGCTTGGCCGGCGGGGAGACCCAGTACTTC.

This chain connects TRBV5-1 to TRBJ1-1, with TRBD1 identical over 9 bases. Germline CDR1 SGHRS, CDR2 YFSETQ. Trimming at V came to 0 bases and at J to 4 bases, leaving 4 bases not matched to a gene. CDR3 length equals 15 residues. In DNA form, the CDR3 reads TGCGCCAGCAGCTTGGATGGGACAGGGTCCACTGAAGCTTTCTTT. Its protein is CASSLDGTGSTEAFF.

This chain connects TRBV18 to TRBJ2-7; maybe TRBD2 (5 bases). Trimming took 3 bases from V and 1 from J, leaving 10 bases between them. Germline assignment: CDR1 KGHSH and CDR2 LQKENI. This CDR3 region has 14 residues. CDR3 nucleotide sequence: TGTGCCAGCTCACCCAATAGCGAATCCTACGAGCAGTACTTC. This sequence encodes CASSPNSESYEQYF.

The genes are TRBV27 and TRBJ2-5, with 13 positions matching TRBD2. The CDR3 runs to 16 residues. V shed 5 bases and J 7 bases; nucleotides not matched to a gene: 10. Germline V gene data show CDR1 as MNHEY and CDR2 as SMNVEV (reference sequence). As DNA, the CDR3 is TGTGCCAGCAGTCCACTAGCGGGAGGGGGCCCGGGGACCCAGTACTTC. Translation gives CASSPLAGGGPGTQYF.

The chain couples TRBV3-1 (or the pseudogene TRBV3-2) to TRBJ2-2; TRBD2 agrees at 7 bases. CDR1 is LGHDT, CDR2 YNNKEL, per germline (reference sequence). The junction had 5 bases not matched to a gene; V was cut back by 3 bases and J by 7 bases. This CDR3 contains 14 residues. CDR3 loop: CASSHTGGGGELFF. In DNA form, the CDR3 reads TGTGCCAGCAGCCACACGGGGGGTGGCGGGGAGCTGTTTTTT.

This chain joins TRBV24-1 and TRBJ2-2, with D possibly TRBD1 on 7 matching bases. Germline CDR1 is KGHDR and CDR2 is SFDVKD. The V and J ends lost 4 bases and 2 bases respectively, with 13 bases between them. CDR3 length: 16 amino acids. In DNA form, the CDR3 reads TGTGCCACCAGTGACCCAGGGGGGAAAAACACCGGGGAGCTGTTTTTT. Residues: CATSDPGGKNTGELFF.

The V call is TRBV28, the J call TRBJ1-3; D ambiguous. Per the germline V gene, CDR1 is MDHEN and CDR2 is SYDVKM. V lost 3 bases to trimming and J lost 0 bases, with 6 bases between them. CDR3 length: 14 residues. CDR3 residues: CASSFAGSGNTIYF. CDR3 DNA sequence: TGTGCCAGCAGTTTCGCCGGCTCTGGAAACACCATATATTTT.

The rearrangement joins TRBV3-1 (or the pseudogene TRBV3-2) to TRBJ2-7; 10 nucleotides line up with TRBD2. J was trimmed by 3 bases and V by 4 bases; bases with no gene match: 3. The CDR3 spans 14 residues. Germline V gene data show CDR1 as LGHDT and CDR2 as YNNKEL (reference sequence). The CDR3: CASSLTSGHYEQYF. The CDR3 bases are TGTGCCAGCAGCCTGACTAGCGGGCACTACGAGCAGTACTTC.

Only one count was recorded for this clone. This chain connects TRBV19 to TRBJ2-7; 7 bases are shared with TRBD1. Germline CDR1 is LNHDA and CDR2 is SQIVND (reference sequence). The V and J ends lost 5 bases and 3 bases, in that order; junction bases with no gene match: 7. This CDR3 comprises 14 residues. CDR3 in amino acids: CASSPQQGIYEQYF. In DNA, the CDR3 is TGTGCCAGTAGTCCACAACAGGGGATCTACGAGCAGTACTTC.

This chain joins TRBV30 and TRBJ2-1; TRBD1 agrees at 8 bases. Germline values: CDR1 GTSNPN, CDR2 SVGIG (reference sequence). Trimming took 5 bases from V and 9 from J; bases not matched to a gene: 3. The CDR3 totals 11 residues. This CDR3 reads CAWAQGAEQFF. The CDR3 DNA sequence: TGTGCCTGGGCGCAGGGGGCTGAGCAGTTCTTC.

The chain carries TRBV29-1 and TRBJ2-7, with D tentatively TRBD1 or TRBD2 (5 bases each). The V and J ends lost 4 bases and 7 bases respectively, with 17 bases between them. CDR1 SQVTM and CDR2 ANQGSEA come from the germline V gene. CDR3 length equals 13 residues. CDR3 in DNA: TGCAGCGTTGCGGAGGTCGCGAGGGGAGAGCAGTACTTC. Its translation: CSVAEVARGEQYF.

This rearrangement joins TRBV11-2 to TRBJ2-5, with a possible D match to TRBD2 (6 bases). V was pared by 1 base and J by 5 bases, with 14 bases between. This CDR3 comprises 15 residues. Looked up from germline, CDR1 is SGHAT and CDR2 is FQNNGV. The CDR3 protein is CASSLVAGKKETQYF. CDR3 DNA: TGTGCCAGCAGCTTAGTGGCGGGGAAGAAGGAGACCCAGTACTTC.

The V call is TRBV6-5, the J call TRBJ2-1, with D possibly TRBD1 on 6 matching bases. Germline V gene lookup returns CDR1 MNHEY and CDR2 SVGAGI. V lost 6 bases to trimming and J lost 0 bases, with 12 bases between them. CDR3 size: 15 residues. The CDR3 is CASRNLDSSYNEQFF. CDR3 nucleotides: TGTGCCAGCAGGAATCTGGACAGCTCCTACAATGAGCAGTTCTTC.

This clone was observed many times. The chain has TRBV7-9 and TRBJ2-5, with D hard to call. The CDR3 length is 13 residues. Looked up from germline, CDR1 is SEHNR and CDR2 is FQNEAQ (reference sequence). Trimming took 7 bases from V and 3 from J, leaving 12 bases between them. The CDR3 nucleotides are TGTGCCAGCATTTTTACGACGGAAGAGACCCAGTACTTC. Translated, it gives CASIFTTEETQYF.

Only a few counts were recorded for this clone. CDR3 DNA sequence: TGTGCCAGCAGTTACTCCGGGACTAGCGGGACCGTCTCCTACGAGCAGTACTTC. Its protein is CASSYSGTSGTVSYEQYF. The chain recombines TRBV6-2 or TRBV6-3 with TRBJ2-7; 13 bases are shared with TRBD2. Germline V CDR1 and CDR2: MNHEY, SVGEGT. The CDR3 is 18 residues long. Trimming took 0 bases from V and 0 from J; bases not matched to a gene: 5.

This clone showed up just a few times. J is TRBJ2-1 and V is TRBV30; TRBD1 matches at 9 bases. Germline CDR1 reads GTSNPN; CDR2 reads SVGIG (reference sequence). Trimming removed 4 bases from V and 8 bases from J; junction bases left unmatched: 12. CDR3 length: 15 amino acids. This CDR3 is CAWTTGQGLIDEQFF. CDR3 DNA sequence: TGTGCCTGGACCACGGGACAGGGATTGATTGATGAGCAGTTCTTC.

The chain employs TRBV5-1 and TRBJ2-7, with 10 bases matching TRBD1. The germline gives CDR1 SGHRS, CDR2 YFSETQ. The ends lost 4 bases at V and 1 base at J; junction bases unmatched: 8. The CDR3 runs to 16 residues. CDR3 DNA sequence: TGCGCCAGCAGCAGATGGGACAGGGGAGTATCCTACGAGCAGTACTTC. Translated: CASSRWDRGVSYEQYF. Full variable domain (remainder filled in from reference TRBV5-1 and TRBJ2-7): KAGVTQTPRYLIKTRGQQVTLSCSPISGHRSVSWYQQTPGQGLQFLFEYFSETQRNKGNFPGRFSGRQFSNSRSEMNVSTLELGDSALYLCASSRWDRGVSYEQYFGPGTRLTVT.

The V and J genes are TRBV10-2 and TRBJ2-7; D may match TRBD1 or TRBD2 (5 bases each). CDR1 is WSHSY and CDR2 is SAAADI in the germline V gene. The CDR3 loop spans 17 amino acids. The V and J ends lost 2 bases and 2 bases respectively, with 19 bases between them. CDR3 sequence (DNA): TGCGCCAGCAGTGAGGAATTTCGGGACGGTATTACCTACGAGCAGTACTTC. Its translation is CASSEEFRDGITYEQYF.

CDR3 in DNA: TGTGCCAGCAGTGGTAGGGGTCTCGCCTACAATGAGCAGTTCTTC. Encoded protein: CASSGRGLAYNEQFF. The gene calls are TRBV6-2 or TRBV6-3 and TRBJ2-1, with D possibly matching TRBD1 (5 bases). From germline, CDR1 is MNHEY and CDR2 SVGEGT. Trimming removed 5 bases at V and 2 bases at J, with 13 bases between. This CDR3 comprises 15 residues.

The chain uses TRBV5-1 and TRBJ1-2, with a possible D match to TRBD1 (6 bases). Germline CDR1 SGHRS, CDR2 YFSETQ. The CDR3 loop spans 17 amino acids. The V end was cut by 4 bases, the J end by 2 bases, with 21 bases between. The CDR3 loop reads CASSTQSGGLQNYGYTF. The DNA for the CDR3 is TGCGCCAGCAGCACCCAATCGGGGGGGCTACAAAACTATGGCTACACCTTC.

J is TRBJ1-1 and V is TRBV4-3; no clear D gene. The germline V and J ends were trimmed by 3 bases and 4 bases, with 9 bases remaining between them. CDR1 LGHNA and CDR2 YSLEER come from the germline V gene. There are 13 residues in the CDR3. For the CDR3, the DNA is TGCGCCAGCAGCCATCTCGATGGCACTGAAGCTTTCTTT. This sequence encodes CASSHLDGTEAFF.

In its sample, this clone was seen a few times. V and J are TRBV5-1 and TRBJ1-4, with D unresolved. This CDR3 region has 15 residues. In germline, CDR1 is SGHRS, CDR2 YFSETQ. V dropped 4 bases and J dropped 0 bases, with 10 bases sitting between them. The CDR3 nucleotides read TGCGCCAGCAGCCCCTCCAAGGCAACTAATGAAAAACTGTTTTTT. This gives the protein CASSPSKATNEKLFF. Full variable domain (remainder filled in from reference TRBV5-1 and TRBJ1-4): KAGVTQTPRYLIKTRGQQVTLSCSPISGHRSVSWYQQTPGQGLQFLFEYFSETQRNKGNFPGRFSGRQFSNSRSEMNVSTLELGDSALYLCASSPSKATNEKLFFGSGTQLSVL.

The rearrangement uses TRBV7-2 and TRBJ2-5; 8 nucleotides agree with TRBD2. This CDR3 comprises 15 residues. Germline loops: CDR1 SGHTA, CDR2 FQGNSA. J was trimmed by 4 bases and V by 5 bases; bases with no gene match: 9. CDR3 loop: CASSPRGGERETQYF. The CDR3 DNA reads TGTGCCAGCAGCCCCCGGGGGGGCGAGCGAGAGACCCAGTACTTC.

Only one count was recorded for this clone. This chain joins TRBV30 and TRBJ2-3, with 7 bases lining up with TRBD1. CDR3 length equals 15 residues. The V gene's germline CDR1 is GTSNPN and CDR2 SVGIG (reference sequence). V lost 2 bases to trimming and J lost 2 bases; unmatched junction nucleotides: 7. The CDR3 sequence is CAWSRQGAITDTQYF. The CDR3 DNA reads TGTGCCTGGAGTCGACAGGGAGCTATCACAGATACGCAGTATTTT.

The rearrangement links TRBV5-1 to TRBJ1-5; D call uncertain. Trimming removed 4 bases at V and 3 bases at J, with 8 bases between. The CDR3 totals 13 residues. Germline CDR1 reads SGHRS; CDR2 reads YFSETQ. CDR3 sequence reads: CASSQEVNQPQHF. Here the CDR3 DNA reads TGCGCCAGCAGCCAGGAAGTCAATCAGCCCCAGCATTTT.

The J gene is TRBJ1-5, the V gene TRBV6-2 or TRBV6-3, with D possibly TRBD1 on 6 matching bases. Trimming took off 2 bases at V and 5 bases at J, with 16 bases between the two ends. The CDR3 has 16 amino acids. In germline, CDR1 is MNHEY, CDR2 SVGEGT. The DNA for the CDR3 is TGTGCCAGCAGTTACCCCCGGGACGGGGGCGATCAGCCCCAGCATTTT. Translated: CASSYPRDGGDQPQHF.